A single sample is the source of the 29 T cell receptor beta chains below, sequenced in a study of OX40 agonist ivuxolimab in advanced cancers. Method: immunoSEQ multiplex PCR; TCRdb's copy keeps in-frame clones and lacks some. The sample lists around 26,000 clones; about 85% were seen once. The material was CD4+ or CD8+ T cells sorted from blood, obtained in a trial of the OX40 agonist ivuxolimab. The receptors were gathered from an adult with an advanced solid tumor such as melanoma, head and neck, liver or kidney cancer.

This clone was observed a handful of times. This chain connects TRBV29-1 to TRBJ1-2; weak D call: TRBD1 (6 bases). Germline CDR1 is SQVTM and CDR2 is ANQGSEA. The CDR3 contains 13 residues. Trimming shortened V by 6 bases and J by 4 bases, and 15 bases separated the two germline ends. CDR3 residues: CSVPRGRGYGYTF. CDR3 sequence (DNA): TGCAGCGTCCCCCGAGGCAGGGGCTATGGCTACACCTTC.

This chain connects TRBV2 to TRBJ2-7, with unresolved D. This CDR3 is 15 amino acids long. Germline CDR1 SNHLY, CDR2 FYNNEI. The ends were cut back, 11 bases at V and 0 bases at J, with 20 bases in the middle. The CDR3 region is CAATPALTFSYEQYF. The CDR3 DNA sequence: TGTGCCGCGACACCGGCCCTTACCTTCTCCTACGAGCAGTACTTC.

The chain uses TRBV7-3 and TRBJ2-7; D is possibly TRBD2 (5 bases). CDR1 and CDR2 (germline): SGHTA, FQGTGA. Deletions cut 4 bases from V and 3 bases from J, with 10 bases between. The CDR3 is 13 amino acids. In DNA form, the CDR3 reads TGTGCCAGCAGCTCCGGGGTCGGCTACGAGCAGTACTTC. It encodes CASSSGVGYEQYF.

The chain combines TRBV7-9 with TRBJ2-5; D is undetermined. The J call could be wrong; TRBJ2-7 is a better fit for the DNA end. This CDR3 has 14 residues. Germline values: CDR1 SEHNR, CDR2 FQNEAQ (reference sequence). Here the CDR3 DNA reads TGTGCCAGCAGCTTAGAGGGCCGACCCTACGAGCAGTACTTC. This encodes CASSLEGRPYEQYF.

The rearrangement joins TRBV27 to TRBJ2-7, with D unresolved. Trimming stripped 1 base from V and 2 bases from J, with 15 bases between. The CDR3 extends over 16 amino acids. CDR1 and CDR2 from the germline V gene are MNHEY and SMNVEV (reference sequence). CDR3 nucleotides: TGTGCCAGCAGTTTATACCCCGCCGACGGAACCTACGAGCAGTACTTC. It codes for CASSLYPADGTYEQYF.

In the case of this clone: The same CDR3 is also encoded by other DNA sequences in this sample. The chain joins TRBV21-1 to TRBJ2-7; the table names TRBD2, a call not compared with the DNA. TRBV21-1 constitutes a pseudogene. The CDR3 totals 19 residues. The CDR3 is CASSKDWDRRLAGVGEQYF. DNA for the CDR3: TGCGCCAGCAGCAAAGATTGGGACAGGAGACTAGCGGGAGTTGGCGAGCAGTACTTC.

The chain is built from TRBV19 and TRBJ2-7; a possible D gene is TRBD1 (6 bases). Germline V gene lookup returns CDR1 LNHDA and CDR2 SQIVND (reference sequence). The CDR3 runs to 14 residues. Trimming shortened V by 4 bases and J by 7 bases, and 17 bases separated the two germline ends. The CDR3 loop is CASSTRDGRGEQYF. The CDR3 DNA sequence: TGTGCCAGTAGTACCCGGGACGGAAGGGGGGAGCAGTACTTC. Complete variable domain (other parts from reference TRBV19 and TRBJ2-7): DGGITQSPKYLFRKEGQNVTLSCEQNLNHDAMYWYRQDPGQGLRLIYYSQIVNDFQKGDIAEGYSVSREKKESFPLTVTSAQKNPTAFYLCASSTRDGRGEQYFGPGTRLTVT.

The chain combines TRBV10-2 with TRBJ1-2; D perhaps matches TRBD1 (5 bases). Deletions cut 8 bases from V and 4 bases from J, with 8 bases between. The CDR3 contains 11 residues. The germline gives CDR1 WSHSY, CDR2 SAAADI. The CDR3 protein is CASQGAYGYTF. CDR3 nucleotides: TGCGCCAGCCAAGGGGCCTATGGCTACACCTTC.

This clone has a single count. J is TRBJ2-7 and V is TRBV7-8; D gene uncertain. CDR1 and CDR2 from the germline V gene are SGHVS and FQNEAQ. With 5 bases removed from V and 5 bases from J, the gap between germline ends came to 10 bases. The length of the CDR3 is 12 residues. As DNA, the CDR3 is TGTGCCAGCAGCCAATTGGGGAACGAGCAGTACTTC. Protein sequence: CASSQLGNEQYF.

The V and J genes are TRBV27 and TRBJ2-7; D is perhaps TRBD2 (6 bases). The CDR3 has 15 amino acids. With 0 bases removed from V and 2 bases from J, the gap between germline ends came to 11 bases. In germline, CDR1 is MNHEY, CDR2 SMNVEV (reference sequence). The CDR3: CASSLSGGYTYEQYF. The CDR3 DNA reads TGTGCCAGCAGTTTATCGGGAGGTTATACCTACGAGCAGTACTTC.

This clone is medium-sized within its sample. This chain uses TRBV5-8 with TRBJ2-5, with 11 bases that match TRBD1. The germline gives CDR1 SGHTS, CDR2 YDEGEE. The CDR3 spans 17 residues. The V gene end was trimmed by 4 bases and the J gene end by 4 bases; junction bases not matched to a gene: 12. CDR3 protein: CASSPRGSDRGRETQYF. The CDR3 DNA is TGTGCCAGCAGCCCCAGGGGATCGGACAGGGGGCGAGAGACCCAGTACTTC. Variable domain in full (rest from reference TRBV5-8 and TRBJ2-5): EAGVTQSPTHLIKTRGQQATLRCSPISGHTSVYWYQQALGLGLQFLLWYDEGEERNRGNFPPRFSGRQFPNYSSELNVNALELEDSALYLCASSPRGSDRGRETQYFGPGTRLLVL.

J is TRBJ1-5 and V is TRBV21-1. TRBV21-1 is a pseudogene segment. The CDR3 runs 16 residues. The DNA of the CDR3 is TGTGCCAGCATCTTCCGGGACTATTACTACCATCAGCCCCAGCATTTT. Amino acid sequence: CASIFRDYYYHQPQHF.

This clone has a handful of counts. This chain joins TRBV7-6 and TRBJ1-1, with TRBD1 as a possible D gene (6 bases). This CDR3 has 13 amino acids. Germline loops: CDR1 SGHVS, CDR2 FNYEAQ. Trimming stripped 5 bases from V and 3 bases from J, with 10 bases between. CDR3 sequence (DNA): TGTGCCAGCAGCGGAGGGACACACACTGAAGCTTTCTTT. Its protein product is CASSGGTHTEAFF.

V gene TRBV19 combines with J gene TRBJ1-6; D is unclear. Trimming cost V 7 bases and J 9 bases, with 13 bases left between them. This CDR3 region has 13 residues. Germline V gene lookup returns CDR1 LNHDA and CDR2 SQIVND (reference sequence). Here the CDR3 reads CASTQNGVSPLHF. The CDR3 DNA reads TGTGCCAGTACCCAAAACGGGGTTTCACCCCTCCACTTT. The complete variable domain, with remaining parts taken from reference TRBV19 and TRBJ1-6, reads DGGITQSPKYLFRKEGQNVTLSCEQNLNHDAMYWYRQDPGQGLRLIYYSQIVNDFQKGDIAEGYSVSREKKESFPLTVTSAQKNPTAFYLCASTQNGVSPLHFGNGTRLTVT.

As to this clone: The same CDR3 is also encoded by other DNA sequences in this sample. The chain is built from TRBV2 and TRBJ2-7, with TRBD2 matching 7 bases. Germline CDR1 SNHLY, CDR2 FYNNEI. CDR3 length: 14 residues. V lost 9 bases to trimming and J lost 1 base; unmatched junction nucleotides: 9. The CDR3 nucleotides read TGTGCCAGTAGAGAGCGGGACTATTCCTACGAGCAGTACTTC. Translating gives CASRERDYSYEQYF.

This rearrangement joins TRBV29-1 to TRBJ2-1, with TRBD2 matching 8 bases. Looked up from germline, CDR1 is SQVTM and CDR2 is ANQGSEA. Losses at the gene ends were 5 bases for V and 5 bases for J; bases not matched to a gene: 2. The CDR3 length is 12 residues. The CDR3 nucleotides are TGCAGCGTTCGGGGGGGAAACAATGAGCAGTTCTTC. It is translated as CSVRGGNNEQFF.

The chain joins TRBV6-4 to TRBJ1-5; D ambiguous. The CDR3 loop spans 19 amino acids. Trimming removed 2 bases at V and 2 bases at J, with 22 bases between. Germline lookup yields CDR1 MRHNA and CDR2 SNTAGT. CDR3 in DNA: TGTGCCAGCAGTGACCCGCGTATCTCCCACCAAAAAGGCAATCAGCCCCAGCATTTT. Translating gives CASSDPRISHQKGNQPQHF.

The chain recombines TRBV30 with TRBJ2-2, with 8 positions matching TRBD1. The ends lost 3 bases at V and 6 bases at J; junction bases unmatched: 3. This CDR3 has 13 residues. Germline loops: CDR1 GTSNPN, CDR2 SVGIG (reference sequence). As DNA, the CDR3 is TGTGCCTGGAGATTGACAGGGGCCGGGGAGCTGTTTTTT. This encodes CAWRLTGAGELFF.

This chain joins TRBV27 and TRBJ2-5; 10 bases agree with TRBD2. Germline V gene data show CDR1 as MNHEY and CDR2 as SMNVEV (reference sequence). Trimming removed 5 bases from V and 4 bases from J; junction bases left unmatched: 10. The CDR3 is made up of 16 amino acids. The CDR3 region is CASSPLAGRMGETQYF. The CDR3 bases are TGTGCCAGCAGTCCACTAGCGGGGAGAATGGGAGAGACCCAGTACTTC.

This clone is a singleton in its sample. The CDR3 region is CASSDLDREAQPQHF. The CDR3 DNA sequence: TGTGCCAGCAGTGACCTGGACAGGGAGGCGCAGCCCCAGCATTTT. This sequence joins TRBV6-4 and TRBJ1-5; 8 bases line up with TRBD1. The germline gives CDR1 MRHNA, CDR2 SNTAGT. V lost 2 bases and J lost 7; bases outside the gene matches: 7. The CDR3 is made up of 15 amino acids.

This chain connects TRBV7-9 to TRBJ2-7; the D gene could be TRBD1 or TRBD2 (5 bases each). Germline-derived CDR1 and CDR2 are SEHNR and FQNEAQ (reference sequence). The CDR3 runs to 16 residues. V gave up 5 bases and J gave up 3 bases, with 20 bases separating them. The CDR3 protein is CASSPLPGGPFYEQYF. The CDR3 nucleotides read TGTGCCAGCAGCCCACTCCCTGGGGGACCATTCTACGAGCAGTACTTC.

This CDR3 reads CASSSWGLAGEETQYF. The DNA for the CDR3 is TGCGCCAGCAGCTCTTGGGGACTAGCGGGAGAAGAGACCCAGTACTTC. This sequence joins TRBV5-1 and TRBJ2-5; 14 bases map to TRBD2. From germline, CDR1 is SGHRS and CDR2 YFSETQ. CDR3 length: 16 amino acids. J lost 3 bases, V lost 3 bases, and 4 bases had no gene match.

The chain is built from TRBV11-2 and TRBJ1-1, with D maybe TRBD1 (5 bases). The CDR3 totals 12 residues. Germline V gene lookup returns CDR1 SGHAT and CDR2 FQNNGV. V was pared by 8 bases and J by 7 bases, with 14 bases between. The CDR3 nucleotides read TGTGCCAGCTCCTTATGGGGGGGTGAAGCTTTCTTT. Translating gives CASSLWGGEAFF.

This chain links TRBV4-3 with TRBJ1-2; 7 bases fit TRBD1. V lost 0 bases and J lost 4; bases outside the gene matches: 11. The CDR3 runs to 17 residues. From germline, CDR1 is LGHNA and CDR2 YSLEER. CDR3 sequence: CASSQDVGDSLVYGYTF. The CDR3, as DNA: TGCGCCAGCAGCCAAGATGTGGGGGACAGCCTCGTCTATGGCTACACCTTC.

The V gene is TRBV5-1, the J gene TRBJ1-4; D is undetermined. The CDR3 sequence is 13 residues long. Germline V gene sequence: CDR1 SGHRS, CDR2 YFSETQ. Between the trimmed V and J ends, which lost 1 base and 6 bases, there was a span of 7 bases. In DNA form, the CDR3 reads TGCGCCAGCAGCTTGACCTTGGATGAAAAACTGTTTTTT. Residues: CASSLTLDEKLFF.

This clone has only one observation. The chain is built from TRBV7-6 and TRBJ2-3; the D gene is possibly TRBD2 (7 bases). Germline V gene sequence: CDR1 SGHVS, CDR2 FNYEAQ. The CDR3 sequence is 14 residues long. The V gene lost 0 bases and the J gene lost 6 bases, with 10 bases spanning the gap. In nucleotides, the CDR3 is TGTGCCAGCAGCTTAGCGGGGGGGCAGGATACGCAGTATTTT. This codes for CASSLAGGQDTQYF.

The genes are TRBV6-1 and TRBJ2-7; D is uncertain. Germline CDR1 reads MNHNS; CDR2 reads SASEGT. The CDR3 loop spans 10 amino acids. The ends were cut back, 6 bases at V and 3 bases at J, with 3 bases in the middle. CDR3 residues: CASSNYEQYF. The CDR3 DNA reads TGTGCCAGCAGCAACTACGAGCAGTACTTC.

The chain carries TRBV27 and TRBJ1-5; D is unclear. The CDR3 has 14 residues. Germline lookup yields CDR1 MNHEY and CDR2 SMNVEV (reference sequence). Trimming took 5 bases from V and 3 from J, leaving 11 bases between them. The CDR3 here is CASSPRADNQPQHF. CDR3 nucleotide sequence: TGTGCCAGCAGTCCTCGTGCGGACAATCAGCCCCAGCATTTT.

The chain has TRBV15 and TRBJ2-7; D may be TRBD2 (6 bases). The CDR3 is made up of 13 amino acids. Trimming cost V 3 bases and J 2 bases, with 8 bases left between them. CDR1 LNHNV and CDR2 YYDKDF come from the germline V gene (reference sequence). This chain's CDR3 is CATSRRGTYEQYF. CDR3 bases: TGTGCCACCAGCAGGCGGGGTACCTACGAGCAGTACTTC.